The 26 T cell receptor beta chains reported below all come from one sample, sequenced in a study of shared clonotypes between healthy human individuals. This table comes from immunoSEQ multiplex PCR, and its TCRdb copy is limited to in-frame clones, with some not included. The sample lists 600,000 to 700,000 clones; 55% to 85% were seen once. The sequenced sample consisted of memory CD4+ T cells sorted from blood. Specified subset: CD45RA-negative fraction. These receptors all come from a woman in her 30s in good health.

The rearrangement uses TRBV10-1 and TRBJ1-2, with 11 positions matching TRBD1. V shed 6 bases and J 8 bases; nucleotides not matched to a gene: 8. In germline, CDR1 is WNHNN, CDR2 SYGVQD (reference sequence). CDR3 length equals 14 residues. The CDR3 DNA sequence: TGCGCCAGCAGCCCCGGACAGGGGGCTCGCGGCTACACCTTC. It codes for CASSPGQGARGYTF.

This clone was seen a handful of times. The genes are TRBV30 and TRBJ1-5; TRBD1 might be the D (6 bases). CDR3 size: 14 residues. Germline loops: CDR1 GTSNPN, CDR2 SVGIG (reference sequence). V gave up 3 bases and J gave up 6 bases, with 15 bases separating them. The CDR3 nucleotides read TGTGCCTGGAGCACAACGCAGGGGTTTCAGCCCCAGCATTTT. Translating gives CAWSTTQGFQPQHF.

This clone was seen only a few times. This chain uses TRBV5-5 with TRBJ1-4; no clear D. This CDR3 has 15 residues. Germline lookup yields CDR1 SGHKS and CDR2 YYEKEE (reference sequence). V was clipped by 3 bases and J by 5 bases, with 14 bases between them. CDR3 DNA sequence: TGTGCCAGCAGCTCGGACCCAGGCCCAAATGAAAAACTGTTTTTT. Residues: CASSSDPGPNEKLFF.

The CDR3 reads CASSLPGGGQETQYF. CDR3 in DNA: TGCGCCAGCAGCTTGCCGGGAGGGGGGCAAGAGACCCAGTACTTC. J is TRBJ2-5 and V is TRBV5-1; 8 bases are shared with TRBD2. Trimming at V came to 1 base and at J to 2 bases, leaving 4 bases not matched to a gene. Per germline, CDR1 SGHRS and CDR2 YFSETQ. CDR3 length: 15 residues.

This clone was seen a few times. V and J are TRBV10-3 and TRBJ2-5; no definite D call. CDR1 is ENHRY and CDR2 is SYGVKD in the germline V gene. V shed 3 bases and J shed 0 bases, with 5 bases lying between them. This CDR3 spans 13 amino acids. The CDR3 reads CAISDNNQETQYF. DNA of the CDR3: TGTGCCATCAGTGATAACAACCAAGAGACCCAGTACTTC.

The chain recombines TRBV21-1 with TRBJ2-7. TRBV21-1 constitutes a pseudogene. The CDR3 totals 12 residues. The CDR3 nucleotides read TGTGCCAGCAGCAAATCTTCATACCGGCAGTACTTC. Translated: CASSKSSYRQYF.

J is TRBJ1-2 and V is TRBV12-5; perhaps TRBD1 as D (6 bases). V was trimmed by 3 bases and J by 5 bases, leaving 10 bases between them. The CDR3 contains 13 residues. CDR1 and CDR2 (germline): LGHNT, FRNRAP. CDR3 DNA: TGTGCTAGTGGTTTCGAGACAGGATATGGCTACACCTTC. Its protein is CASGFETGYGYTF.

This rearrangement joins TRBV25-1 to TRBJ2-7, with 7 bases identical to TRBD1. CDR3 length: 15 residues. The ends lost 4 bases at V and 5 bases at J; junction bases unmatched: 11. Looked up from germline, CDR1 is MGHDK and CDR2 is SYGVNS. The CDR3 region is CASSGRQGSSNEQYF. DNA for the CDR3: TGTGCCAGCAGTGGTAGACAGGGTTCTAGCAACGAGCAGTACTTC.

The chain combines TRBV27 with TRBJ2-7; 7 nucleotides agree with TRBD2. The CDR3 length is 15 residues. V lost 6 bases to trimming and J lost 3 bases; unmatched junction nucleotides: 11. CDR1 is MNHEY and CDR2 is SMNVEV in the germline V gene (reference sequence). DNA for the CDR3: TGTGCCAGCAGCCGGACTAGTAGCCTACTCTACGAGCAGTACTTC. It yields the protein CASSRTSSLLYEQYF.

For this clone: Other DNA sequences in the sample encode the same CDR3. The genes are TRBV28 and TRBJ1-5; D is undetermined. This CDR3 region has 12 residues. Germline-derived CDR1 and CDR2 are MDHEN and SYDVKM. Trimming cost V 8 bases and J 1 base, with 6 bases left between them. CDR3 region: CASGGSNQPQHF. As DNA, the CDR3 is TGTGCCAGCGGCGGGAGCAATCAGCCCCAGCATTTT. Using reference TRBV28 and TRBJ1-5 for the parts outside the CDR3, the full variable domain is DVKVTQSSRYLVKRTGEKVFLECVQDMDHENMFWYRQDPGLGLRLIYFSYDVKMKEKGDIPEGYSVSREKKERFSLILESASTNQTSMYLCASGGSNQPQHFGDGTRLSIL.

The gene calls are TRBV11-1 and TRBJ1-4, with 8 bases that match TRBD1. Losses at the gene ends were 1 base for V and 10 bases for J; bases not matched to a gene: 2. The V gene's germline CDR1 is SGHAT and CDR2 FQDESV (reference sequence). The CDR3 consists of 13 residues. The CDR3 DNA reads as TGTGCCAGCAGCTTAGAACAGGGGGGAAAACTGTTTTTT. Translating it yields CASSLEQGGKLFF. Based on the CDR3 plus reference TRBV11-1 and TRBJ1-4, the full variable domain is EAEVAQSPRYKITEKSQAVAFWCDPISGHATLYWYRQILGQGPELLVQFQDESVVDDSQLPKDRFSAERLKGVDSTLKIQPAELGDSAMYLCASSLEQGGKLFFGSGTQLSVL.

The sample holds one count of this clone. This chain joins TRBV28 and TRBJ2-7; no clear D gene. CDR3 size: 16 residues. With 5 bases removed from V and 2 bases from J, the gap between germline ends came to 19 bases. Germline V gives CDR1 MDHEN, CDR2 SYDVKM. The CDR3 loop reads CASSEDGPVSAYEQYF. CDR3 bases: TGTGCCAGCAGTGAAGACGGGCCAGTCTCGGCCTACGAGCAGTACTTC.

The chain recombines TRBV7-9 with TRBJ2-3; 7 nucleotides match TRBD1. J lost 1 base, V lost 1 base, and 2 bases had no gene match. The CDR3 totals 15 residues. CDR1 is SEHNR, CDR2 FQNEAQ, per germline (reference sequence). Written as DNA, the CDR3 is TGTGCCAGCAGCTTAGAGGGGGCTGGCACAGATACGCAGTATTTT. Translating gives CASSLEGAGTDTQYF.

The chain links TRBV7-2 to TRBJ2-1, with TRBD1 matching over 8 bases. The trim removed 5 bases at V and 2 bases at J, leaving 5 bases unmatched. Germline V gene data show CDR1 as SGHTA and CDR2 as FQGNSA. The CDR3 consists of 15 residues. CDR3 in DNA: TGTGCCAGCAGCCAGACGACAGGGGCCTACAATGAGCAGTTCTTC. This sequence encodes CASSQTTGAYNEQFF.

The chain combines TRBV27 with TRBJ2-7; 11 nucleotides match TRBD1. The J segment lost 2 bases and the V segment lost 5 bases, leaving 5 bases of the junction unmatched. This CDR3 region has 15 residues. Per the germline V gene, CDR1 is MNHEY and CDR2 is SMNVEV (reference sequence). The CDR3 protein is CASSPRTGGTYEQYF. CDR3 sequence (DNA): TGTGCCAGCAGTCCCAGGACAGGGGGCACCTACGAGCAGTACTTC.

This clone occurred once. V and J are TRBV28 and TRBJ2-5; D not certain. This CDR3 has 16 amino acids. The germline gives CDR1 MDHEN, CDR2 SYDVKM. Trimming took 4 bases from V and 2 from J, leaving 17 bases between them. Here the CDR3 reads CASSSRLGFLQETQYF. CDR3 nucleotide sequence: TGTGCCAGCAGTTCCCGGTTGGGGTTTCTGCAAGAGACCCAGTACTTC.

CDR3 sequence reads: CASSQRGGYEQYF. The DNA of the CDR3 is TGTGCCAGCAGTCAACGGGGGGGCTACGAGCAGTACTTC. V is TRBV6-5 and J is TRBJ2-7; 8 bases match TRBD2. CDR1 and CDR2 from the germline V gene are MNHEY and SVGAGI. The ends lost 5 bases at V and 3 bases at J; junction bases unmatched: 3. The CDR3 is made up of 13 amino acids.

The chain carries TRBV19 and TRBJ2-1; 7 bases are shared with TRBD1. The V and J ends lost 6 bases and 4 bases, in that order; junction bases with no gene match: 12. The V gene's germline CDR1 is LNHDA and CDR2 SQIVND (reference sequence). The CDR3 has 16 amino acids. CDR3 region: CASSNRQGRPYNEQFF. The CDR3 DNA reads as TGTGCCAGTAGCAACCGACAGGGAAGGCCTTACAATGAGCAGTTCTTC.

This clone was observed once. This chain joins TRBV10-1 and TRBJ2-2, with 10 bases aligning to TRBD2. Germline lookup yields CDR1 WNHNN and CDR2 SYGVQD (reference sequence). This CDR3 spans 18 amino acids. With V trimmed by 11 bases and J by 1 base, 16 bases remained unmatched. This chain's CDR3 is CALLPEILAGGNTGELFF. The CDR3 DNA follows: TGCGCCCTGCTCCCAGAAATATTAGCGGGAGGGAACACCGGGGAGCTGTTTTTT.

The V call is TRBV11-2, the J call TRBJ2-7, with TRBD2 matching over 8 bases. The CDR3 runs 15 residues. The ends lost 0 bases at V and 5 bases at J; junction bases unmatched: 6. CDR1 is SGHAT, CDR2 FQNNGV, per germline. For the CDR3, the DNA is TGTGCCAGCAGCTTAGATCGCGGGAGGTTTGACGAGCAGTACTTC. It translates to CASSLDRGRFDEQYF.

V usage is TRBV5-1 and J usage is TRBJ1-2, with 8 bases aligning to TRBD1. Trimming cost V 4 bases and J 7 bases; bases outside gene matches: 9. Germline V gives CDR1 SGHRS, CDR2 YFSETQ. The CDR3 runs to 14 residues. Here the CDR3 reads CASSNLQGDFGYTF. DNA of the CDR3: TGCGCCAGCAGCAACCTACAGGGGGACTTTGGCTACACCTTC.

In this sample, this clone turned up once. CDR3 in amino acids: CSVLLLAGGLINEQFF. Written as DNA, the CDR3 is TGCAGCGTTCTCCTACTAGCCGGAGGGCTAATAAATGAGCAGTTCTTC. V is TRBV29-1 and J is TRBJ2-1, with D perhaps TRBD2 (6 bases). Looked up from germline, CDR1 is SQVTM and CDR2 is ANQGSEA. Between the trimmed V and J ends, which lost 5 bases and 7 bases, there was a span of 24 bases. There are 16 residues in the CDR3.

This chain joins TRBV19 and TRBJ1-4, with unresolved D. Between the trimmed V and J ends, which lost 7 bases and 8 bases, there was a span of 11 bases. CDR1 and CDR2 from the germline V gene are LNHDA and SQIVND (reference sequence). This CDR3 contains 12 residues. The CDR3 protein is CASTPRGEKLFF. The DNA of the CDR3 is TGTGCCAGTACCCCCCGGGGAGAAAAACTGTTTTTT.

The chain carries TRBV6-4 and TRBJ2-3; D uncertain. V lost 2 bases to trimming and J lost 2 bases, with 11 bases between them. This CDR3 region has 15 residues. Germline-derived CDR1 and CDR2 are MRHNA and SNTAGT. The CDR3 sequence: CASSDGGQPTDTQYF. For the CDR3, the DNA is TGTGCCAGCAGTGACGGCGGCCAACCCACAGATACGCAGTATTTT.

V and J are TRBV29-1 and TRBJ1-2, with D possibly TRBD1 on 6 matching bases. The CDR3 spans 13 residues. V was cut by 6 bases and J by 1 base, with 12 bases left in between. The germline gives CDR1 SQVTM, CDR2 ANQGSEA. In nucleotides, the CDR3 is TGCAGCGTGGGGGAACAGGGTAACTATGGCTACACCTTC. It is translated as CSVGEQGNYGYTF.

About this clone itself: A much larger clone is a single base away; this may be a read error. V gene TRBV6-1 combines with J gene TRBJ1-5, with D hard to call. Germline CDR1 MNHNS, CDR2 SASEGT. Trimming removed 7 bases at V and 1 base at J, with 11 bases between. The CDR3 has 14 amino acids. In nucleotides, the CDR3 is TGTGCCAGCAACCCGACAAGGAGCAATCAGCCCCAGCATTTT. Its translation is CASNPTRSNQPQHF.